Following are 31 T cell receptor beta chains from one sample sequenced in a study of cytomegalovirus exposure and HLA in healthy donors. The PCR ran on 60 Vbeta and 13 Jbeta primers. Assay used: immunoSEQ multiplex PCR; TCRdb lists only in-frame clones, some missing. The sample has under 200,000 clones; approximately 82% are singletons. Sequenced material: PBMCs. The receptor set was obtained from a male donor in good health and CMV-seronegative.

The chain combines TRBV19 with TRBJ1-1; 7 nucleotides align to TRBD1. Unmatched junction bases numbered 4, after V lost 5 bases and J lost 1 base. Germline V gives CDR1 LNHDA, CDR2 SQIVND (reference sequence). The CDR3 is 14 amino acids. The CDR3 nucleotides read TGTGCCAGTAGTCCAGGGGGTCCGAACACTGAAGCTTTCTTT. This encodes CASSPGGPNTEAFF.

V and J are TRBV30 and TRBJ1-1; D gene uncertain. V lost 3 bases, J lost 4 bases, and 9 bases lay in between. CDR1 GTSNPN and CDR2 SVGIG come from the germline V gene (reference sequence). The CDR3 sequence is 12 residues long. The CDR3 region is CAWSNRGTEAFF. The CDR3 bases are TGTGCCTGGAGCAACCGAGGCACTGAAGCTTTCTTT.

The rearrangement uses TRBV6-5 and TRBJ1-2, with 9 bases aligning to TRBD1. Germline lookup yields CDR1 MNHEY and CDR2 SVGAGI. The CDR3 has 15 residues. V was clipped by 2 bases and J by 7 bases; unmatched bases: 8. Here the CDR3 DNA reads TGTGCCAGCAGTTACGACGACAGGGGGAAGTCTGGCTACACCTTC. Translation gives CASSYDDRGKSGYTF.

V usage is TRBV6-5 and J usage is TRBJ1-2; D might be TRBD1 (5 bases). Per the germline V gene, CDR1 is MNHEY and CDR2 is SVGAGI. The length of the CDR3 is 14 residues. The germline V and J ends were trimmed by 0 bases and 8 bases, with 13 bases remaining between them. The CDR3 sequence is CASSYSMGGRGYTF. The CDR3 DNA is TGTGCCAGCAGTTACTCGATGGGGGGACGGGGCTACACCTTC.

This clone was observed at least ten times. The chain uses TRBV9 and TRBJ1-1; no reliable D call. From germline, CDR1 is SGDLS and CDR2 YYNGEE. The CDR3 has 14 amino acids. V was shortened by 2 bases and J by 0 bases, with 8 bases between the two germline ends. The CDR3 reads CASSVAGLNTEAFF. The CDR3 nucleotides are TGTGCCAGCAGCGTTGCCGGGTTGAACACTGAAGCTTTCTTT.

This clone rates as large. The chain couples TRBV7-9 to TRBJ1-4, with 8 bases matching TRBD1. This CDR3 is built from 14 residues. Germline CDR1 is SEHNR and CDR2 is FQNEAQ (reference sequence). The ends lost 6 bases at V and 8 bases at J; junction bases unmatched: 8. This chain's CDR3 is CASRSQGAYEKLFF. CDR3 DNA sequence: TGTGCCAGCAGATCGCAGGGGGCGTACGAAAAACTGTTTTTT.

This clone was observed a single time. The gene calls are TRBV29-1 and TRBJ2-5, with a weak D call TRBD1 (5 bases). The V end was cut by 4 bases, the J end by 2 bases, with 11 bases between. This CDR3 comprises 13 residues. In germline, CDR1 is SQVTM, CDR2 ANQGSEA. The CDR3 DNA reads as TGCAGCGTTGCGATGGGGCCACAAGAGACCCAGTACTTC. It translates to CSVAMGPQETQYF.

Only one count was recorded for this clone. This chain joins TRBV9 and TRBJ2-1; 11 positions agree with TRBD2. CDR1 SGDLS and CDR2 YYNGEE come from the germline V gene. The CDR3 extends over 15 amino acids. Trimming removed 4 bases from V and 4 bases from J; junction bases left unmatched: 4. DNA of the CDR3: TGTGCCAGCAGCTCCTCTAGCGGGGGGTACAATGAGCAGTTCTTC. Protein product: CASSSSSGGYNEQFF.

V usage is TRBV19 and J usage is TRBJ2-5, with D maybe TRBD2 (7 bases). CDR1 is LNHDA, CDR2 SQIVND, per germline (reference sequence). The CDR3 extends over 14 amino acids. V lost 2 bases and J 5 bases, leaving 12 bases between the germline ends. DNA for the CDR3: TGTGCCAGTAGTATAAGGGGGGGTCCGGAGACCCAGTACTTC. It is translated as CASSIRGGPETQYF.

In DNA form, the CDR3 reads TGTGCCAGCAGTTTATCCCTAGCGGGAGGGTGGGACATTCAGTACTTC. It codes for CASSLSLAGGWDIQYF. The chain links TRBV28 to TRBJ2-4, with 12 bases aligning to TRBD2. The CDR3 length is 16 residues. Germline V gene data show CDR1 as MDHEN and CDR2 as SYDVKM. The junction had 6 bases not matched to a gene; V was cut back by 1 base and J by 8 bases.

This rearrangement joins TRBV27 to TRBJ2-1, with D possibly matching TRBD2 (6 bases). V was pared by 5 bases and J by 9 bases, with 17 bases between. The V gene's germline CDR1 is MNHEY and CDR2 SMNVEV (reference sequence). The CDR3 covers 14 residues. As DNA, the CDR3 is TGTGCCAGCAGTCTCGGGGACTTTCGGGGTGAGCAGTTCTTC. Translated: CASSLGDFRGEQFF.

There are a few counts of this clone. The rearrangement uses TRBV6-4 and TRBJ2-3; the D is unclear. This CDR3 is built from 13 residues. Germline lookup yields CDR1 MRHNA and CDR2 SNTAGT. V shed 4 bases and J shed 2 bases, with 7 bases lying between them. The CDR3 here is CASSGAATDTQYF. In DNA, the CDR3 is TGTGCCAGCAGTGGGGCAGCCACAGATACGCAGTATTTT.

The J gene is TRBJ1-5, the V gene TRBV30; D unresolved. CDR3 length: 13 residues. CDR1 and CDR2 from the germline V gene are GTSNPN and SVGIG (reference sequence). Trimming shortened V by 3 bases and J by 7 bases, and 13 bases separated the two germline ends. This CDR3 is CAWSRAGLQPQHF. The CDR3 DNA is TGTGCCTGGAGCCGGGCGGGCCTCCAGCCCCAGCATTTT.

This sequence joins TRBV7-9 and TRBJ2-3, with 11 bases fitting TRBD2. The V gene's germline CDR1 is SEHNR and CDR2 FQNEAQ (reference sequence). V dropped 1 base and J dropped 1; count of bases not matched to a gene: 10. The length of the CDR3 is 19 residues. CDR3 region: CASSLGIRLAGYRTDTQYF. CDR3 nucleotides: TGTGCCAGCAGCTTAGGAATAAGACTAGCGGGGTACCGCACAGATACGCAGTATTTT.

The chain joins TRBV13 to TRBJ2-6; TRBD2 is a possible D gene (5 bases). The V gene's germline CDR1 is PRHDT and CDR2 FYEKMQ (reference sequence). Deletions cut 5 bases from V and 0 bases from J, with 17 bases between. This CDR3 region has 18 residues. DNA of the CDR3: TGTGCCAGCAGCCTAGCAACAAGGCGACACTCTGGGGCCAACGTCCTGACTTTC. Its translation is CASSLATRRHSGANVLTF.

This chain uses TRBV25-1 with TRBJ1-2; D is unresolved. This CDR3 spans 12 amino acids. CDR1 is MGHDK, CDR2 SYGVNS, per germline. V was trimmed by 6 bases and J by 2 bases, leaving 7 bases between them. The CDR3 coding sequence is TGTGCCAGCAGACAACAGAACTATGGCTACACCTTC. Translating gives CASRQQNYGYTF.

The V call is TRBV21-1, the J call TRBJ1-5; TRBD1 was called by the table and not checked on the DNA. TRBV21-1 counts as a pseudogene. This CDR3 is 15 amino acids long. CDR3 nucleotides: TGTGCCAGCAGCAAGCCAGAACATAGCAATCAGCCCCAGCATTTT. It yields the protein CASSKPEHSNQPQHF.

The V and J genes are TRBV7-3 and TRBJ2-2; 11 bases agree with TRBD1. CDR3 length: 15 amino acids. Looked up from germline, CDR1 is SGHTA and CDR2 is FQGTGA. V lost 2 bases, J lost 6 bases, and 2 bases stayed unmatched. CDR3 DNA: TGTGCCAGCAGCTTAGGACAGGGGGCCGCCGGGGAGCTGTTTTTT. It yields the protein CASSLGQGAAGELFF.

The chain links TRBV27 to TRBJ1-1, with 12 bases lining up with TRBD1. The germline V gene encodes CDR1 MNHEY and CDR2 SMNVEV (reference sequence). The CDR3 totals 17 residues. J was trimmed by 3 bases and V by 5 bases; bases with no gene match: 10. DNA of the CDR3: TGTGCCAGCAGTCCTGGGACAGGGGGCGCGGTGTACACTGAAGCTTTCTTT. It translates to CASSPGTGGAVYTEAFF.

The chain links TRBV7-9 to TRBJ2-7, with TRBD2 matching over 9 bases. V was clipped by 4 bases and J by 3 bases; unmatched bases: 4. Germline V gene lookup returns CDR1 SEHNR and CDR2 FQNEAQ (reference sequence). This CDR3 contains 14 residues. The CDR3 DNA is TGTGCCAGCAGCTCCTTAGCGGGGGTCTACGAGCAGTACTTC. Translating it yields CASSSLAGVYEQYF.

This CDR3 is CASRLASYNEQFF. DNA for the CDR3: TGTGCCAGCAGGCTAGCCTCCTACAATGAGCAGTTCTTC. V usage is TRBV2 and J usage is TRBJ2-1, with a tentative D call TRBD2 (5 bases). This CDR3 region has 13 residues. CDR1 SNHLY and CDR2 FYNNEI come from the germline V gene. V was shortened by 6 bases and J by 0 bases, with 6 bases between the two germline ends.

This clone appeared a single time. This rearrangement joins TRBV27 to TRBJ1-2; 11 bases map to TRBD1. CDR1 and CDR2 from the germline V gene are MNHEY and SMNVEV (reference sequence). The CDR3 totals 14 residues. With V trimmed by 4 bases and J by 8 bases, 6 bases remained unmatched. The CDR3 nucleotides are TGTGCCAGCAGTTCCCCGGGACAGGGGGGAGGCTACACCTTC. As protein: CASSSPGQGGGYTF.

This clone showed up just a few times. The rearrangement joins TRBV7-9 to TRBJ2-7, with 8 nucleotides matching TRBD1. Trimming cost V 5 bases and J 1 base; bases outside gene matches: 10. The CDR3 has 16 amino acids. Germline CDR1 and CDR2: SEHNR and FQNEAQ (reference sequence). For the CDR3, the DNA is TGTGCCAGCAGCACCCGAGGGGGACAGGCTTCCTACGAGCAGTACTTC. This gives the protein CASSTRGGQASYEQYF.

V and J are TRBV11-2 and TRBJ2-2; D uncertain. V gave up 8 bases and J gave up 5 bases, with 12 bases separating them. The germline CDR1 and CDR2 sequences are SGHAT and FQNNGV. This CDR3 spans 13 amino acids. CDR3 sequence (DNA): TGTGCCAGCTCGGGTGGAATTACCGGGGAGCTGTTTTTT. Translating gives CASSGGITGELFF.

The gene calls are TRBV28 and TRBJ2-6; no clear D gene. This CDR3 spans 16 amino acids. Germline CDR1 MDHEN, CDR2 SYDVKM. Trimming pared 3 bases from V and 7 bases from J, leaving 16 bases between. The CDR3 nucleotides are TGTGCCAGCAGTTTCAGGCGTCCCCTTGGCGCCAACGTCCTGACTTTC. It translates to CASSFRRPLGANVLTF.

The chain carries TRBV5-4 and TRBJ1-5; no clear D gene. V was cut by 0 bases and J by 7 bases, with 11 bases left in between. Germline V gene data show CDR1 as SGHNT and CDR2 as YYREEE (reference sequence). This CDR3 contains 14 residues. CDR3 DNA: TGTGCCAGCAGCTTGGGAGGGTCGGGGCAGCCCCAGCATTTT. Translating it yields CASSLGGSGQPQHF.

This clone was seen once. The chain has TRBV7-6 and TRBJ1-1; 10 bases match TRBD1. V was pared by 5 bases and J by 8 bases, with 5 bases of the junction left unmatched. The CDR3 runs to 13 residues. Germline V gene lookup returns CDR1 SGHVS and CDR2 FNYEAQ. In DNA, the CDR3 is TGTGCCAGCAGCACGGGACAGGGGATAGAAGCTTTCTTT. It encodes CASSTGQGIEAFF.

This chain links TRBV28 with TRBJ2-7, with unresolved D. This CDR3 has 14 residues. The V gene's germline CDR1 is MDHEN and CDR2 SYDVKM. Trimming removed 6 bases at V and 1 base at J, with 13 bases between. CDR3 nucleotides: TGTGCCAGCAGCTCTACAGTACCGTCCTACGAGCAGTACTTC. Translating gives CASSSTVPSYEQYF.

The chain links TRBV18 to TRBJ1-2; 9 positions agree with TRBD1. The CDR3 is 14 residues long. CDR1 is KGHSH and CDR2 is LQKENI in the germline V gene. Trimming took 2 bases from V and 8 from J; bases not matched to a gene: 6. The DNA for the CDR3 is TGTGCCAGCTCACCATTGGGACAGGGTCAAGGCTACACCTTC. Protein product: CASSPLGQGQGYTF.

This sequence joins TRBV9 and TRBJ2-7; 9 bases match TRBD2. The length of the CDR3 is 15 residues. J lost 2 bases, V lost 0 bases, and 3 bases had no gene match. Germline values: CDR1 SGDLS, CDR2 YYNGEE. The CDR3 DNA follows: TGTGCCAGCAGCGTAGAGAGCGGGGGGACCTACGAGCAGTACTTC. Its protein product is CASSVESGGTYEQYF. Together with reference TRBV9 and TRBJ2-7, the CDR3 gives the full variable domain: DSGVTQTPKHLITATGQRVTLRCSPRSGDLSVYWYQQSLDQGLQFLIQYYNGEERAKGNILERFSAQQFPDLHSELNLSSLELGDSALYFCASSVESGGTYEQYFGPGTRLTVT.

As DNA, the CDR3 is TGTGCCAGCAGCTTTACTAGCGGGAGAGATACGCAGTATTTT. It yields the protein CASSFTSGRDTQYF. This rearrangement joins TRBV7-9 to TRBJ2-3; TRBD2 aligns across 11 bases. Germline CDR1 is SEHNR and CDR2 is FQNEAQ (reference sequence). With 3 bases clipped from V and 5 bases from J, the junction kept 1 base outside the gene matches. The CDR3 is 14 amino acids.